Following are 21 T cell receptor beta chains from one sample sequenced in a study of blood T cell repertoires in COVID-19. Using immunoSEQ multiplex PCR, the repertoire was profiled, and TCRdb retains in-frame clones only, with some absent. The repertoire holds around 380,000 clones, with roughly 80% as singletons. What was sequenced was peripheral blood. All receptors come from a human donor with acute or convalescent COVID-19. The donor label of this sample is uncertain.

CDR3 in amino acids: CASSLTDRGGYTF. CDR3 nucleotide sequence: TGTGCCAGCAGCCTAACTGACAGGGGTGGCTACACCTTC. V and J are TRBV12-3 or TRBV12-4 and TRBJ1-2, with 8 nucleotides matching TRBD1. The CDR3 extends over 13 amino acids. Germline trimming cut 6 bases from V and 7 bases from J; bases unmatched to any gene: 7.

The V call is TRBV5-1, the J call TRBJ2-2; tentatively, D is TRBD2 (6 bases). The V gene lost 5 bases and the J gene lost 6 bases, with 17 bases spanning the gap. The CDR3 sequence is 15 residues long. Germline assignment: CDR1 SGHRS and CDR2 YFSETQ. The CDR3 DNA sequence: TGCGCCAGCAGTTCCGGACTACTACTTGCCGGGGAGCTGTTTTTT. Its translation: CASSSGLLLAGELFF.

V gene TRBV5-1 combines with J gene TRBJ2-7; D perhaps matches TRBD1 (6 bases). Trimming left V 0 bases short and J 7 bases short, with 14 bases between. The CDR3 is 14 residues long. Germline V gives CDR1 SGHRS, CDR2 YFSETQ. The CDR3 sequence: CASSLVGARNEQYF. CDR3 DNA: TGCGCCAGCAGCTTGGTGGGGGCGCGAAATGAGCAGTACTTC.

V and J are TRBV7-9 and TRBJ2-6; maybe TRBD1 (6 bases). This CDR3 has 15 residues. V lost 1 base, J lost 2 bases, and 6 bases lay in between. Germline V gene data show CDR1 as SEHNR and CDR2 as FQNEAQ (reference sequence). Written as DNA, the CDR3 is TGTGCCAGCAGCTTAGACAGGGCTGGGGCCAACGTCCTGACTTTC. The encoded protein is CASSLDRAGANVLTF.

The rearrangement uses TRBV3-1 (or the pseudogene TRBV3-2) and TRBJ2-7; 7 bases fit TRBD1. The CDR3 has 15 amino acids. CDR1 LGHDT and CDR2 YNNKEL come from the germline V gene (reference sequence). Trimming took 4 bases from V and 8 from J; bases not matched to a gene: 14. CDR3 sequence (DNA): TGTGCCAGCAGCCGCCCCGCAGGGGGTCCAGGGAAGCAGTACTTC. Translated: CASSRPAGGPGKQYF.

This clone was counted only a few times. This chain's CDR3 is CASSSQWQGARGGGYTF. As DNA, the CDR3 is TGTGCCAGCAGCTCCCAGTGGCAGGGGGCGCGAGGAGGTGGCTACACCTTC. The chain links TRBV11-2 to TRBJ1-2, with 8 nucleotides matching TRBD1. Germline-derived CDR1 and CDR2 are SGHAT and FQNNGV. The ends lost 4 bases at V and 7 bases at J; junction bases unmatched: 17. This CDR3 is built from 17 residues.

The genes are TRBV28 and TRBJ2-7; D is perhaps TRBD1 (6 bases). Trimming pared 7 bases from V and 9 bases from J, leaving 16 bases between. CDR3 length equals 12 residues. Germline V gene lookup returns CDR1 MDHEN and CDR2 SYDVKM. CDR3 in amino acids: CASTDRILGQYF. CDR3 DNA sequence: TGTGCCAGCACGGACAGAATTCTCGGGCAGTACTTC.

CDR3 in amino acids: CSASGTGGPPDEQFF. CDR3 coding DNA: TGCAGTGCTAGTGGAACGGGAGGGCCTCCCGATGAGCAGTTCTTC. The chain couples TRBV20-1 to TRBJ2-1, with 8 positions matching TRBD2. The germline V gene encodes CDR1 DFQATT and CDR2 SNEGSKA (reference sequence). The CDR3 totals 15 residues. J lost 8 bases, V lost 3 bases, and 12 bases had no gene match.

This chain connects TRBV5-1 to TRBJ1-1, with 7 bases that match TRBD1. Per the germline V gene, CDR1 is SGHRS and CDR2 is YFSETQ. CDR3 size: 17 residues. Losses at the gene ends were 3 bases for V and 1 base for J; bases not matched to a gene: 12. The CDR3: CASSYRQGGSGNTEAFF. The DNA of the CDR3 is TGCGCCAGCAGCTATAGACAGGGTGGTAGCGGGAACACTGAAGCTTTCTTT.

The chain is built from TRBV2 and TRBJ1-2; a weak D match, TRBD1 (5 bases). Trimming pared 6 bases from V and 5 bases from J, leaving 13 bases between. The CDR3 spans 13 residues. Germline CDR1 SNHLY, CDR2 FYNNEI. CDR3 sequence: CASSVDIIYGYTF. CDR3 nucleotide sequence: TGTGCCAGCAGCGTGGACATAATTTATGGCTACACCTTC. Full variable domain (rest looked up from reference TRBV2 and TRBJ1-2): EPEVTQTPSHQVTQMGQEVILRCVPISNHLYFYWYRQILGQKVEFLVSFYNNEISEKSEIFDDQFSVERPDGSNFTLKIRSTKLEDSAMYFCASSVDIIYGYTFGSGTRLTVV.

J is TRBJ2-5 and V is TRBV4-1, with a tentative D call TRBD2 (6 bases). CDR1 is MGHRA and CDR2 is YSYEKL in the germline V gene. V shed 3 bases and J shed 5 bases, with 7 bases lying between them. The CDR3 length is 12 residues. CDR3 loop: CASSQEGETQYF. Written as DNA, the CDR3 is TGCGCCAGCAGCCAGGAGGGGGAGACCCAGTACTTC.

The chain employs TRBV11-3 and TRBJ2-1; 8 nucleotides line up with TRBD1. V lost 5 bases, J lost 0 bases, and 6 bases stayed unmatched. The CDR3 covers 16 residues. CDR1 and CDR2 (germline): SGHNT, YENEEA. DNA of the CDR3: TGTGCCAGCAGCATCTCCGGGACAGGCTCCTACAATGAGCAGTTCTTC. It encodes CASSISGTGSYNEQFF.

The V gene is TRBV5-4, the J gene TRBJ2-5; TRBD1 aligns across 9 bases. Germline CDR1 and CDR2: SGHNT and YYREEE (reference sequence). V trimming: 4 bases; J trimming: 4 bases; junction bases outside the gene matches: 14. The CDR3 length is 17 residues. The CDR3 region has the DNA TGTGCCAGCAGCCCTTCAACTGGACAGGGGCGAGGAGAGACCCAGTACTTC. Translation: CASSPSTGQGRGETQYF.

This clone was seen more than once but under ten times. The gene calls are TRBV30 and TRBJ2-3, with 11 positions matching TRBD1. With V trimmed by 4 bases and J by 3 bases, 3 bases remained unmatched. The CDR3 has 14 residues. Germline values: CDR1 GTSNPN, CDR2 SVGIG (reference sequence). The DNA for the CDR3 is TGTGCCTGGACCGGGACAGGGGGTACAGATACGCAGTATTTT. The encoded protein is CAWTGTGGTDTQYF.

The J gene is TRBJ1-2, the V gene TRBV5-6, with 7 nucleotides matching TRBD1. With V trimmed by 2 bases and J by 4 bases, 5 bases remained unmatched. CDR3 length equals 14 residues. Germline V gene data show CDR1 as SGHDT and CDR2 as YYEEEE. CDR3 protein: CASSLQGLGYGYTF. CDR3 sequence (DNA): TGTGCCAGCAGCTTACAGGGGTTGGGCTATGGCTACACCTTC.

The chain uses TRBV29-1 and TRBJ2-5; perhaps TRBD1 as D (5 bases). From germline, CDR1 is SQVTM and CDR2 ANQGSEA. The CDR3 has 13 residues. V lost 7 bases and J 1 base, leaving 13 bases between the germline ends. Here the CDR3 DNA reads TGCAGCGACCTCTCGCAGGGCCAAGAGACCCAGTACTTC. It yields the protein CSDLSQGQETQYF.

The chain links TRBV20-1 to TRBJ1-1; 7 bases map to TRBD1. The CDR3 runs 11 residues. Germline-derived CDR1 and CDR2 are DFQATT and SNEGSKA (reference sequence). CDR3 sequence: CTGGQSTEAFF. DNA of the CDR3: TGCACCGGGGGACAGAGCACTGAAGCTTTCTTT.

This rearrangement joins TRBV5-8 to TRBJ1-5; 7 positions match TRBD1. The CDR3 consists of 16 residues. Unmatched junction bases numbered 4, after V lost 1 base and J lost 0 bases. CDR1 and CDR2 from the germline V gene are SGHTS and YDEGEE. DNA for the CDR3: TGTGCCAGCAGCTTGTGGACAGGACCTAGCAATCAGCCCCAGCATTTT. It specifies CASSLWTGPSNQPQHF.

J is TRBJ2-7 and V is TRBV30, with 7 bases fitting TRBD2. Trimming at V came to 4 bases and at J to 6 bases, leaving 12 bases not matched to a gene. This CDR3 comprises 14 residues. Germline assignment: CDR1 GTSNPN and CDR2 SVGIG (reference sequence). The CDR3 bases are TGTGCCTGGAATTCCCCCGGGAGGAAGAGCGAGCAGTACTTC. Translation: CAWNSPGRKSEQYF.

This clone was counted a single time. The chain employs TRBV7-2 and TRBJ2-1; D call uncertain. CDR1 is SGHTA, CDR2 FQGNSA, per germline. V gave up 5 bases and J gave up 8 bases, with 10 bases separating them. The CDR3 consists of 12 residues. The CDR3 protein is CASSPDSYEQFF. The CDR3 coding sequence is TGTGCCAGCAGCCCCGACTCGTATGAGCAGTTCTTC.

This CDR3 is CASRPDSYSNQPQHF. The CDR3, as DNA: TGCGCCAGCAGACCGGACAGTTATAGCAATCAGCCCCAGCATTTT. The chain carries TRBV5-1 and TRBJ1-5, with a weak D call TRBD1 (6 bases). Trimming took 5 bases from V and 0 from J, leaving 12 bases between them. This CDR3 is 15 amino acids long. Germline V gene data show CDR1 as SGHRS and CDR2 as YFSETQ.